The 10 T cell receptor beta chains below were found in one sample sequenced in a study of beta chain features in type 1 diabetes. Expressed TCRB transcripts got sequenced, as all isolated RNA was reverse transcribed. The repertoire was sequenced with immunoSEQ multiplex PCR; TCRdb's copy has only in-frame clones and lacks some. The sample lists about 360,000 clones; roughly 12% were seen once. Sequenced input: naive CD4+ T cells from blood. Every receptor here comes from a man aged 18 to 35 in good health.

Written as DNA, the CDR3 is TGCGCCAGCAGCCAAGATATAGGGACAGTCTCTGGAAACACCATATATTTT. Translation gives CASSQDIGTVSGNTIYF. The chain has TRBV4-3 and TRBJ1-3; 7 bases are shared with TRBD1. The CDR3 sequence is 17 residues long. The trim removed 0 bases at V and 0 bases at J, leaving 5 bases unmatched. Germline values: CDR1 LGHNA, CDR2 YSLEER.

This clone has a handful of counts. This chain uses TRBV27 with TRBJ2-2; 8 bases line up with TRBD2. The germline gives CDR1 MNHEY, CDR2 SMNVEV (reference sequence). V lost 3 bases, J lost 1 base, and 4 bases stayed unmatched. This CDR3 contains 16 residues. CDR3 DNA sequence: TGTGCCAGCAGTTTGTACACTAGCGGGAACACCGGGGAGCTGTTTTTT. Translation: CASSLYTSGNTGELFF.

V and J are TRBV7-9 and TRBJ2-3; 10 bases line up with TRBD2. CDR1 SEHNR and CDR2 FQNEAQ come from the germline V gene (reference sequence). The ends lost 6 bases at V and 4 bases at J; junction bases unmatched: 7. The CDR3 spans 15 residues. This CDR3 reads CASRSWTSGSDTQYF. DNA for the CDR3: TGTGCCAGCAGGTCATGGACTAGCGGATCAGATACGCAGTATTTT. Full variable domain (rest looked up from reference TRBV7-9 and TRBJ2-3): DTGVSQNPRHKITKRGQNVTFRCDPISEHNRLYWYRQTLGQGPEFLTYFQNEAQLEKSRLLSDRFSAERPKGSFSTLEIQRTEQGDSAMYLCASRSWTSGSDTQYFGPGTRLTVL.

In this sample, this clone turned up a few times. The J gene is TRBJ2-1, the V gene TRBV4-2; D not certain. The V and J ends lost 1 base and 6 bases respectively, with 13 bases between them. This CDR3 is 15 amino acids long. In germline, CDR1 is LGHNA, CDR2 YNFKEQ. CDR3 sequence (DNA): TGTGCCAGCAGCCAAGGTGAGCCTCTCTCCAATGAGCAGTTCTTC. Translation: CASSQGEPLSNEQFF.

This chain connects TRBV2 to TRBJ2-2; D not certain. CDR1 and CDR2 from the germline V gene are SNHLY and FYNNEI. The CDR3 runs 10 residues. The V and J ends lost 8 bases and 6 bases respectively, with 4 bases between them. This chain's CDR3 is CASGPGELFF. CDR3 nucleotide sequence: TGTGCCAGCGGGCCCGGGGAGCTGTTTTTT. The full variable domain, completed using reference TRBV2 and TRBJ2-2, is EPEVTQTPSHQVTQMGQEVILRCVPISNHLYFYWYRQILGQKVEFLVSFYNNEISEKSEIFDDQFSVERPDGSNFTLKIRSTKLEDSAMYFCASGPGELFFGEGSRLTVL.

This sequence joins TRBV7-9 and TRBJ2-7; 8 bases align to TRBD2. CDR1 and CDR2 from the germline V gene are SEHNR and FQNEAQ (reference sequence). Germline trimming cut 5 bases from V and 2 bases from J; bases unmatched to any gene: 8. The CDR3 extends over 15 amino acids. The CDR3 DNA follows: TGTGCCAGCAGCGGCTCAGCGGGAGAACCCTACGAGCAGTACTTC. Protein: CASSGSAGEPYEQYF. Complete variable domain (other parts from reference TRBV7-9 and TRBJ2-7): DTGVSQNPRHKITKRGQNVTFRCDPISEHNRLYWYRQTLGQGPEFLTYFQNEAQLEKSRLLSDRFSAERPKGSFSTLEIQRTEQGDSAMYLCASSGSAGEPYEQYFGPGTRLTVT.

This clone appeared once. This chain joins TRBV7-2 and TRBJ2-7, with D possibly TRBD1 on 6 matching bases. The ends were cut back, 4 bases at V and 4 bases at J, with 14 bases in the middle. The CDR3 consists of 14 residues. The germline V gene encodes CDR1 SGHTA and CDR2 FQGNSA. CDR3 coding DNA: TGTGCCAGCAGCTCAACAGGGTGGTCTTACGAGCAGTACTTC. Translated: CASSSTGWSYEQYF.

CDR3: CASSWESGNGYTF. CDR3 sequence (DNA): TGTGCCAGCAGCTGGGAATCAGGGAATGGCTACACCTTC. V and J are TRBV7-2 and TRBJ1-2, with D perhaps TRBD1 (5 bases). CDR3 length: 13 amino acids. The ends were cut back, 4 bases at V and 6 bases at J, with 12 bases in the middle. Germline loops: CDR1 SGHTA, CDR2 FQGNSA.

The chain links TRBV7-2 to TRBJ1-2; no definite D call. CDR1 and CDR2 (germline): SGHTA, FQGNSA. The CDR3 covers 14 residues. Between the trimmed V and J ends, which lost 0 bases and 4 bases, there was a span of 9 bases. CDR3 in amino acids: CASSLAGGFYGYTF. CDR3 nucleotide sequence: TGTGCCAGCAGCTTAGCTGGCGGATTCTATGGCTACACCTTC.

This clone occurred a few times. At one of its ends the junction is not consistent with the germline gene, which may arise from a read error. The chain has TRBV28 and TRBJ2-1, with D possibly being TRBD1 (6 bases). The germline CDR1 and CDR2 sequences are MDHEN and SYDVKM. This CDR3 is 11 amino acids long. The CDR3 nucleotides are TGTGCCAGCAGTTTAAGCAGAGGACAGCTCTTC. It specifies CASSLSRGQLF.